This T cell receptor beta chain was captured by sequencing in a study of T cell changes during pregnancy in multiple sclerosis. This clone was found once. The CDR3 is 13 amino acids. Trimming removed 0 bases from V and 7 bases from J, with 7 bases in between. Per the germline V gene, CDR1 is LGHNA and CDR2 is YSLEER. Assay used: immunoSEQ multiplex PCR; TCRdb lists only in-frame clones, some missing. The repertoire holds around 57,000 clones, over 80% seen once, with less than 0.2% in the top ten. The TCR was taken from a female donor in good health, enrolled as a control in a pregnancy study. Sequencing used CD4+ T cells from peripheral blood mononuclear cells, obtained after pregnancy. The rearrangement links TRBV4-3 to TRBJ2-1; tentative D call: TRBD1 (5 bases). CDR3 protein: CASSQEPGNEQFF. The CDR3 nucleotides read TGCGCCAGCAGCCAAGAACCAGGGAATGAGCAGTTCTTC.